This entry features one TCR beta chain sequence. This sample was taken from a study of shared clonotypes between healthy human individuals. Study details: Researchers drew samples from a couple of women and three men aged 18 to 49.

The table came from immunoSEQ multiplex PCR; TCRdb's copy has only in-frame clones and leaves some out. The data hold some 350,000 clones, with roughly 70% observed a single time. V was trimmed by 0 bases and J by 7 bases, leaving 16 bases between them. CDR3 length: 15 residues. CDR1 is MNHEY and CDR2 is SVGAGI in the germline V gene. The chain is built from TRBV6-5 and TRBJ2-7, with D uncertain. Source material: memory CD4+ T cells sorted from blood. Subset defined: CD45RA-negative fraction. The sequence came from a young man in good health. CDR3 sequence: CASSYSSPPSTEQYF. CDR3 coding DNA: TGTGCCAGCAGTTACTCGTCTCCGCCGTCTACGGAGCAGTACTTC.